Listed below are T cell receptor beta chains from one sample, sequenced in a study of beta chain features in type 1 diabetes. Data came from immunoSEQ multiplex PCR; TCRdb stores just in-frame clones and leaves some out. The sample has about 200,000 clones, about 11% seen once. Material for sequencing was central memory CD4+ T cells from blood. These receptors were obtained from a man in his late teens or twenties in good health. CDR3s include the opening cysteine and the closing phenylalanine or tryptophan. The D gene is left open where the match is weak. The size of a clone is reported for some rows only, either as once, few or many, or as a class for expanded clones.

D	size	V	J	CDR3	DNA
TRBD1	-	TRBV5-1	TRBJ1-2	CASSLETGGVYGYTF	TGCGCCAGCAGCTTGGAGACAGGGGGCGTCTATGGCTACACCTTC
-	-	TRBV6-5	TRBJ2-6	CASSRNTGANVLTF	TGTGCCAGCAGTCGCAACACTGGGGCCAACGTCCTGACTTTC
-	-	TRBV9	TRBJ2-1	CASSVGLGSSYNEQFF	TGTGCCAGCAGCGTAGGTCTAGGGAGCTCCTACAATGAGCAGTTCTTC
-	few	TRBV6-6	TRBJ1-2	CATSTGANYGYTF	TGTGCCACCAGTACAGGTGCCAACTATGGCTACACCTTC
-	-	TRBV7-9	TRBJ2-3	CASSFTTTLPPPTDTQYF	TGTGCCAGCAGCTTCACCACTACACTACCACCTCCCACAGATACGCAGTATTTT
TRBD2	many	TRBV4-2	TRBJ2-5	CASSRGTSGRAGETQYF	TGTGCCAGCAGCCGCGGGACTAGCGGGAGGGCCGGAGAGACCCAGTACTTC
-	-	TRBV5-1	TRBJ2-1	CASSLEALGAGTNEQFF	TGCGCCAGCAGCTTGGAAGCCCTGGGGGCAGGGACGAATGAGCAGTTCTTC
-	-	TRBV5-6	TRBJ2-4	CASSAGLGNIQYF	TGTGCCAGCAGCGCGGGATTGGGAAACATTCAGTACTTC
-	-	TRBV4-3	TRBJ2-1	CASSQVGGNEQFF	TGCGCCAGCAGCCAAGTGGGGGGCAATGAGCAGTTCTTC
-	-	TRBV5-1	TRBJ2-1	CASSLAVRTIGEQFF	TGCGCCAGCAGCTTGGCCGTTCGGACTATAGGTGAGCAGTTCTTC
TRBD1	few	TRBV7-2	TRBJ1-4	CASSRGNRGSEKLFF	TGTGCCAGCAGCCGTGGCAACAGGGGGAGTGAAAAACTGTTTTTT
TRBD2	-	TRBV5-4	TRBJ2-2	CASSLTPALAGSGELFF	TGTGCCAGCAGCTTGACCCCGGCCCTAGCGGGATCCGGGGAGCTGTTTTTT
TRBD1	-	TRBV30	TRBJ2-7	CAWADRGTTYEQYF	TGTGCCTGGGCAGACAGGGGAACGACCTACGAGCAGTACTTC
TRBD1	-	TRBV2	TRBJ2-7	CASRRGGQGTYEQYF	TGTGCCAGCAGGAGAGGGGGACAGGGCACCTACGAGCAGTACTTC
-	-	TRBV18	TRBJ2-3	CASSSSTDTQYF	TGTGCCAGCTCATCGTCCACAGATACGCAGTATTTT
-	few	TRBV23-1	TRBJ2-7	CASSTHYEQYF	TGCGCCAGCAGTACTCACTACGAGCAGTACTTC
TRBD2	few	TRBV5-1	TRBJ2-1	CASSLGLTSGVNEQFF	TGCGCCAGCAGCTTGGGACTGACTAGCGGAGTCAATGAGCAGTTCTTC
-	-	TRBV27	TRBJ2-2	CASSLFLVGELFF	TGTGCCAGCAGTTTATTCCTTGTGGGGGAGCTGTTTTTT
TRBD2	-	TRBV19	TRBJ2-1	CASSISLAGVGNEQFF	TGTGCCAGTAGTATAAGTTTAGCGGGAGTTGGTAATGAGCAGTTCTTC
-	-	TRBV19	TRBJ1-1	CASSIWQVAEAFF	TGTGCCAGTAGTATTTGGCAGGTAGCTGAAGCTTTCTTT
-	few	TRBV4-1	TRBJ2-5	CASSQEGSSETQYF	TGCGCCAGCAGCCAAGAAGGTAGTTCCGAGACCCAGTACTTC